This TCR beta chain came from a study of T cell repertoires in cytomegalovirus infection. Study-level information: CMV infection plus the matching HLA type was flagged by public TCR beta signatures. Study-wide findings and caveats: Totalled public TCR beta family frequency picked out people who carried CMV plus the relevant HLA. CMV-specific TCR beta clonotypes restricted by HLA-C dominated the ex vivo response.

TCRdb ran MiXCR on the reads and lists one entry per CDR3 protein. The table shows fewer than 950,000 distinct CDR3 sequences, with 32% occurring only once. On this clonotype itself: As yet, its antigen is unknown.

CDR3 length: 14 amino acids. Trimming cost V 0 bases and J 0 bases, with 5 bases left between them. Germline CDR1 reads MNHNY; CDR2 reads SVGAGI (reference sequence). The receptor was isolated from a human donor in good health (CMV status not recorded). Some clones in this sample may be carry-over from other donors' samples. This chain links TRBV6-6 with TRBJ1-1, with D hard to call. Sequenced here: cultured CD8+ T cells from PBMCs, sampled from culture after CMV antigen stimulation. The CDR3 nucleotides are TGTGCCAGCAGTTACTCAGTCATGAACACTGAAGCTTTCTTT. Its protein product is CASSYSVMNTEAFF.